This T cell receptor (beta chain) derives from a study of blood T cell repertoires in COVID-19. The wider study: PBMCs, B-cell-depleted T cells, or T cells provided the cDNA or gDNA that made up the material.

The data were produced by immunoSEQ multiplex PCR, yet TCRdb's version contains in-frame clones alone and is incomplete. This sample yields approximately 260,000 clones, of which roughly 90% are seen a single time; approximately 7.6% belongs to the top ten. The CDR3 is 16 residues long. V trimming: 3 bases; J trimming: 7 bases; junction bases outside the gene matches: 13. Germline assignment: CDR1 SGHDT and CDR2 YYEEEE. The sequence was collected from a man between 60 and 75 years old who had recovered from COVID-19. Sample: peripheral blood. The gene calls are TRBV5-6 and TRBJ1-5, with TRBD1 identical over 7 bases. In DNA form, the CDR3 reads TGTGCCAGCAGCTCCACGACGCAGGGGGGCCGACAGCCCCAGCATTTT. Its protein product is CASSSTTQGGRQPQHF.